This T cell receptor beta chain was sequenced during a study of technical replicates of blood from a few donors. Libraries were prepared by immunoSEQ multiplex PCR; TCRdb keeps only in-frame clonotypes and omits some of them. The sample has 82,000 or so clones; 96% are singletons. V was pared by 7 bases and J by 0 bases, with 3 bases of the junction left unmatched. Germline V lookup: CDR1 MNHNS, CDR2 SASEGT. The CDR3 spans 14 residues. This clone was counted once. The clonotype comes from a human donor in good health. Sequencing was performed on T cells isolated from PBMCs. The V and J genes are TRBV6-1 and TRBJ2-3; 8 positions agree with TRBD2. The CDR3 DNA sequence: TGTGCCAGCAAGCGGACTAGCAGCACAGATACGCAGTATTTT. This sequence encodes CASKRTSSTDTQYF.